Each of the 8 T cell receptor beta chains below was sequenced from the same sample in a study of T-cell reconstitution after alpha-beta-depleted transplantation in children. Unique molecular identifiers tagged the TCRbeta library. TCRdb itself ran the PCR reads through MiXCR, one entry per CDR3 protein. The data contain hundreds of thousands of distinct CDR3 sequences, roughly a tenth of them singletons. The sequencing used PBMCs, collected before TCRalphabeta/CD19-depleted stem cell transplant. The receptors were gathered from a boy younger than two with acute myeloid leukemia, due to receive a stem cell transplant.

The V and J genes are TRBV18 and TRBJ2-7; tentative D call: TRBD1 (6 bases). Looked up from germline, CDR1 is KGHSH and CDR2 is LQKENI. The ends were cut back, 6 bases at V and 0 bases at J, with 18 bases in the middle. The CDR3 has 16 residues. CDR3 in amino acids: CASSPLDSWSSYEQYF. The CDR3 nucleotides are TGTGCCAGCTCGCCTTTGGACAGCTGGAGCTCCTACGAGCAGTACTTC.

This clonotype appeared many times. This sequence joins TRBV29-1 and TRBJ1-2, with 9 nucleotides matching TRBD1. Per germline, CDR1 SQVTM and CDR2 ANQGSEA. The CDR3 is made up of 12 amino acids. V gave up 8 bases and J gave up 9 bases; unmatched junction bases: 10. Written as DNA, the CDR3 is TGCAGCACAAGACAGGGGGAGAGGCGCTACACCTTC. Translating it yields CSTRQGERRYTF.

The rearrangement links TRBV18 to TRBJ2-4; 7 positions agree with TRBD2. Trimming took 2 bases from V and 6 from J; bases not matched to a gene: 7. Germline CDR1 and CDR2: KGHSH and LQKENI. This CDR3 has 15 residues. The CDR3 nucleotides are TGTGCCAGCTCACCATCGCCCGGGGGGAGAAACATTCAGTACTTC. It codes for CASSPSPGGRNIQYF.

This clonotype was seen repeatedly, ten times or more. This chain uses TRBV12-3 or TRBV12-4 with TRBJ1-5; no clear D gene. CDR3 length: 16 amino acids. Deletions cut 6 bases from V and 2 bases from J, with 17 bases between. CDR3 loop: CASRRGRAMGNQPQHF. CDR3 nucleotide sequence: TGTGCCAGCAGAAGAGGACGAGCAATGGGCAATCAGCCCCAGCATTTT.

This clonotype was counted many times. This chain uses TRBV28 with TRBJ2-7; D gene ambiguous. The germline V and J ends were trimmed by 1 base and 0 bases, with 10 bases remaining between them. Germline V gene lookup returns CDR1 MDHEN and CDR2 SYDVKM. CDR3 size: 15 residues. Here the CDR3 DNA reads TGTGCCAGCAGTTTATCTCCGGTCCTCTCCTACGAGCAGTACTTC. Protein product: CASSLSPVLSYEQYF.

This clonotype was found many times. J is TRBJ2-3 and V is TRBV7-9; TRBD2 matches 11 bases. The CDR3 totals 16 residues. Germline CDR1 reads SEHNR; CDR2 reads FQNEAQ (reference sequence). V gave up 4 bases and J gave up 0 bases; unmatched junction bases: 3. The DNA for the CDR3 is TGTGCCAGCAGCTCGGGACTAGCGGCTAGCACAGATACGCAGTATTTT. This encodes CASSSGLAASTDTQYF. Combining the CDR3 with reference TRBV7-9 and TRBJ2-3 gives the whole variable domain DTGVSQNPRHKITKRGQNVTFRCDPISEHNRLYWYRQTLGQGPEFLTYFQNEAQLEKSRLLSDRFSAERPKGSFSTLEIQRTEQGDSAMYLCASSSGLAASTDTQYFGPGTRLTVL.

The gene calls are TRBV18 and TRBJ2-2; no reliable D call. CDR3 length: 15 amino acids. In germline, CDR1 is KGHSH, CDR2 LQKENI. Deletions cut 3 bases from V and 6 bases from J, with 14 bases between. CDR3 bases: TGTGCCAGCTCACCTGGGATCAAGGTCGCCGGGGAGCTGTTTTTT. It yields the protein CASSPGIKVAGELFF.

The table lists this clonotype with a few counts. The rearrangement uses TRBV7-9 and TRBJ2-2, with unresolved D. V shed 4 bases and J shed 0 bases, with 12 bases lying between them. The CDR3 spans 16 residues. In germline, CDR1 is SEHNR, CDR2 FQNEAQ (reference sequence). CDR3 in amino acids: CASSSLRSPNTGELFF. DNA for the CDR3: TGTGCCAGCAGCTCCCTACGTAGTCCGAACACCGGGGAGCTGTTTTTT.